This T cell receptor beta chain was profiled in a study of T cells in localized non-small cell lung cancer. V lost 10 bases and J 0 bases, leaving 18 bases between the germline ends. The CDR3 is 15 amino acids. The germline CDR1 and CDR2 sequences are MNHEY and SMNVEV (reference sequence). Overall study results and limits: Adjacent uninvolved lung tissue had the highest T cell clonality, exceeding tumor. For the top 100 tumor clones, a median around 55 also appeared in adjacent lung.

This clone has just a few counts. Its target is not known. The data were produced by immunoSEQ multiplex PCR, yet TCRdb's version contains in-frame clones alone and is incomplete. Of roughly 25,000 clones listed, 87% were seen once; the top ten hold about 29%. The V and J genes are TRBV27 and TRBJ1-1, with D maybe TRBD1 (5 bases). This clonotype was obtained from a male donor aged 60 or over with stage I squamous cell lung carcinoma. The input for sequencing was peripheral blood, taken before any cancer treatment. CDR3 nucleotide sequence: TGTGCCACCAGATGGGACGGATCTATGAACACTGAAGCTTTCTTT. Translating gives CATRWDGSMNTEAFF.